These 6 T cell receptor beta chains were all obtained from the same sample, sequenced in a study of type 1 regulatory T cells. Regarding the study as a whole: Compared with non-type 1 regulatory T cells, type 1 regulatory T cells showed a more restricted TCR repertoire.

MiXCR, run by TCRdb on the reads, gives a single entry per CDR3 protein. The sample consists of about 71,000 distinct CDR3 sequences, less than 25% of them appearing once. Which antigens these TCRs recognize remains unknown. What was sequenced was cultured type 1 regulatory T (Tr1) cells, either the whole culture or a sorted fraction (not recorded which). The receptor source for this set is a human donor in good health.

The chain links TRBV5-6 to TRBJ1-6, with 8 positions matching TRBD1. V lost 3 bases and J lost 4; bases outside the gene matches: 3. CDR3 length: 15 residues. Germline lookup yields CDR1 SGHDT and CDR2 YYEEEE. CDR3 loop: CASSWGDRYNSPLHF. The CDR3, as DNA: TGTGCCAGCAGCTGGGGGGACAGGTATAATTCACCCCTCCACTTT.

This clonotype turned up a few times. V usage is TRBV5-1 and J usage is TRBJ2-5; 10 bases agree with TRBD1. Germline CDR1 and CDR2: SGHRS and YFSETQ. This CDR3 region has 17 residues. Trimming took 3 bases from V and 3 from J; bases not matched to a gene: 11. CDR3 sequence reads: CASSSDRGLRSEETQYF. In nucleotides, the CDR3 is TGCGCCAGCAGCTCCGACAGGGGGCTTAGGTCTGAAGAGACCCAGTACTTC.

This clonotype showed up just once. This rearrangement joins TRBV28 to TRBJ1-5; D is unclear. With 6 bases removed from V and 4 bases from J, the gap between germline ends came to 7 bases. The germline V gene encodes CDR1 MDHEN and CDR2 SYDVKM. CDR3 length: 12 amino acids. The CDR3 reads CASRLLNQPQHF. CDR3 nucleotides: TGTGCCAGCAGACTCCTAAATCAGCCCCAGCATTTT.

This clonotype has a handful of counts. The chain couples TRBV29-1 to TRBJ2-7, with D possibly being TRBD1 (7 bases). V lost 7 bases and J 6 bases, leaving 19 bases between the germline ends. The CDR3 runs to 13 residues. The germline V gene has CDR1 SQVTM and CDR2 ANQGSEA. The CDR3 nucleotides read TGCAGCGGCGGGGAAACAGGGGTCGGCGAGCAGTACTTC. It translates to CSGGETGVGEQYF.

The CDR3 DNA is TGCAGTGCTAGTCACTTGGGACTAAAGAGCACAGATACGCAGTATTTT. Translated: CSASHLGLKSTDTQYF. The chain uses TRBV20-1 and TRBJ2-3; 7 bases line up with TRBD2. The V segment lost 3 bases and the J segment 0 bases; nucleotides outside the gene matches: 9. This CDR3 comprises 16 residues. Germline CDR1 is DFQATT and CDR2 is SNEGSKA (reference sequence).

In its sample, this clonotype was seen a few times. J is TRBJ2-6 and V is TRBV20-1; D is unresolved. V was pared by 1 base and J by 4 bases, with 2 bases between. CDR1 and CDR2 (germline): DFQATT, SNEGSKA (reference sequence). There are 12 residues in the CDR3. The CDR3 DNA is TGCAGTGCTAGAGCCGGGGCCAACGTCCTGACTTTC. Translating it yields CSARAGANVLTF.